This T cell receptor beta chain is drawn from a study of cytomegalovirus exposure and HLA in healthy donors. The table came from immunoSEQ multiplex PCR; TCRdb's copy has only in-frame clones and leaves some out. The sample includes roughly 63,000 clones, roughly 90% of them seen just once. Broader study findings: Among the CMV-associated chains, three were confirmed in vitro as specific for CMV antigens.

Per germline, CDR1 SEHNR and CDR2 FQNEAQ (reference sequence). After removal of 1 base from V and 4 bases from J, the junction contained 2 bases not matched to a gene. The CDR3 covers 17 residues. With regard to this clone: Antigen unknown.

The chain has TRBV7-9 and TRBJ2-1; 15 bases agree with TRBD2. The clonotype was recovered from a woman aged 18-29 years in good health and CMV-seronegative. The sequenced sample was PBMCs. CDR3 in amino acids: CASSLGTSGRAYNEQFF. The DNA of the CDR3 is TGTGCCAGCAGCTTAGGGACTAGCGGGAGGGCGTACAATGAGCAGTTCTTC.